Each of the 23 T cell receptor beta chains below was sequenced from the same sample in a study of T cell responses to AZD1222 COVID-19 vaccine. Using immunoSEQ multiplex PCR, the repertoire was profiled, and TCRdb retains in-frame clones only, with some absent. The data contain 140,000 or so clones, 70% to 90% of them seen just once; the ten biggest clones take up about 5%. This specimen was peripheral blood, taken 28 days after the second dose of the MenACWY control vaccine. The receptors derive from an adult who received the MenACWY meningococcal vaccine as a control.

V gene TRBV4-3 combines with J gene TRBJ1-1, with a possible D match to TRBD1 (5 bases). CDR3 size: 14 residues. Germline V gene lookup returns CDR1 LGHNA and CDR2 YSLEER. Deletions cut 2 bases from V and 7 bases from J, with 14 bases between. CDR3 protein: CASSQTTSGREAFF. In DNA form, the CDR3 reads TGCGCCAGCAGCCAAACTACATCGGGGCGTGAAGCTTTCTTT.

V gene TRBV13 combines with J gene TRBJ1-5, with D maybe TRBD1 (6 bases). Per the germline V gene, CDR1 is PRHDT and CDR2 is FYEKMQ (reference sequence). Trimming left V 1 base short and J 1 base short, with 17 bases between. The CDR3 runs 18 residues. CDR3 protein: CASSLVTIRGASNQPQHF. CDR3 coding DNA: TGTGCCAGCAGCTTAGTAACAATCAGGGGAGCAAGCAATCAGCCCCAGCATTTT.

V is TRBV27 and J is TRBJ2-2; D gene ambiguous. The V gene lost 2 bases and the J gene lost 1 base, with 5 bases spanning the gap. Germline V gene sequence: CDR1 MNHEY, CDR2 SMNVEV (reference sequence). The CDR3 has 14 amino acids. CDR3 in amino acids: CASSLRWNTGELFF. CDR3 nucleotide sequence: TGTGCCAGCAGTTTACGGTGGAACACCGGGGAGCTGTTTTTT.

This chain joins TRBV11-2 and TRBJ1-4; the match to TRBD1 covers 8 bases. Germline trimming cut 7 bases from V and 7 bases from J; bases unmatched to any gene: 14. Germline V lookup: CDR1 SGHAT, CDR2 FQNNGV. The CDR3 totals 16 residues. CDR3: CASTVSSTGVGEKLFF. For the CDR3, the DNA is TGTGCCAGCACCGTCTCCTCGACAGGGGTTGGTGAAAAACTGTTTTTT.

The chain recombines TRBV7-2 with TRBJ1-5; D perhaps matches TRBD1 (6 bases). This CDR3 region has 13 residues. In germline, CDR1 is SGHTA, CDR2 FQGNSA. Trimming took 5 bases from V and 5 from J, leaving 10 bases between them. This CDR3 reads CASSVEGDQPQHF. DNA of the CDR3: TGTGCCAGCAGCGTGGAGGGGGATCAGCCCCAGCATTTT.

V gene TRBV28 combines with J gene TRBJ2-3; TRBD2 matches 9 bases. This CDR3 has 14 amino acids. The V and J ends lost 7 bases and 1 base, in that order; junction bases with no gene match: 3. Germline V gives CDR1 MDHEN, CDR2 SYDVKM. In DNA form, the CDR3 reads TGTGCCAGCAAGTTAGCGGGAGGCACAGATACGCAGTATTTT. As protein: CASKLAGGTDTQYF.

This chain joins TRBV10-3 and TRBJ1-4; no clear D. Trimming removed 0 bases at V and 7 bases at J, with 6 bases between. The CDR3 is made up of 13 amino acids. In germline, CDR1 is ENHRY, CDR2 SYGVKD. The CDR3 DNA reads TGTGCCATCAGTGAGTCTCGCAGTGAAAAACTGTTTTTT. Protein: CAISESRSEKLFF.

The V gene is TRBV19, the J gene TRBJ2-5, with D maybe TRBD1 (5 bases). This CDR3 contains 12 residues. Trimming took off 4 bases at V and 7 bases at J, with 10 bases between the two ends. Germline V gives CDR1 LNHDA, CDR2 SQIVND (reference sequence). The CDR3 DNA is TGTGCCAGTAGTAGAATTCAGGGGACCCAGTACTTC. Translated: CASSRIQGTQYF.

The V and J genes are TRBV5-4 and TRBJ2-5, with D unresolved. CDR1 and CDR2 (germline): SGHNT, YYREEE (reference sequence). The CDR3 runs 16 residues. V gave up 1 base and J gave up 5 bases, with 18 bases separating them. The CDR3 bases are TGTGCCAGCAGCTTGTGGGATGCCCGAAACCGGGAGACCCAGTACTTC. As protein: CASSLWDARNRETQYF.

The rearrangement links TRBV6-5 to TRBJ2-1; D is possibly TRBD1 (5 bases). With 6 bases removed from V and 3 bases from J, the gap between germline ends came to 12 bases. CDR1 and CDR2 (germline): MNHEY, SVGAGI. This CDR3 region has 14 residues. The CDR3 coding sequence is TGTGCCAGCAGGAGGCAGGGTCGCTACAATGAGCAGTTCTTC. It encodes CASRRQGRYNEQFF.

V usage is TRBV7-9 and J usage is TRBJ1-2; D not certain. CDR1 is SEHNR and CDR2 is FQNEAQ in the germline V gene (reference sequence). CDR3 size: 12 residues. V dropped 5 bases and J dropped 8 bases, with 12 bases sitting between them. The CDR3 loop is CASSQESRGYTF. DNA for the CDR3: TGTGCCAGCAGCCAAGAGTCGAGAGGCTACACCTTC.

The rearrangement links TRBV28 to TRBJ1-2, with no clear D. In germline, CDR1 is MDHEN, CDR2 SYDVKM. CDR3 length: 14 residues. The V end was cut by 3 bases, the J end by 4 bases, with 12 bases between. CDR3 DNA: TGTGCCAGCAGTTTTGAGGCGAGAAGCTATGGCTACACCTTC. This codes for CASSFEARSYGYTF.

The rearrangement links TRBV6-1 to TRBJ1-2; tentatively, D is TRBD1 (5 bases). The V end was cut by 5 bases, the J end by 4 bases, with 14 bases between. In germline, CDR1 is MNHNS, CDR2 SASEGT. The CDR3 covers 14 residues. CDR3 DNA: TGTGCCAGCAGTCCCGGGACGGTGACCTATGGCTACACCTTC. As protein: CASSPGTVTYGYTF.

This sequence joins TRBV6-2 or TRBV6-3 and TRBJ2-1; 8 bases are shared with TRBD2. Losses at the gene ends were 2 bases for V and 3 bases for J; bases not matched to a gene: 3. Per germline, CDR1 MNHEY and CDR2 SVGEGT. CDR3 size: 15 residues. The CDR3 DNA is TGTGCCAGCAGTTACGGCCTAGCGGGCTACAATGAGCAGTTCTTC. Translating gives CASSYGLAGYNEQFF.

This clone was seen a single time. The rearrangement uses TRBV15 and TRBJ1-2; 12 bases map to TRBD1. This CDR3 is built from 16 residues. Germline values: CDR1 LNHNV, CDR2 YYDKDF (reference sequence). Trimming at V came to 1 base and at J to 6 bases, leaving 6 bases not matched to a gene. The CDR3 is CATSRAGTGGVDGYTF. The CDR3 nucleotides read TGTGCCACCAGCAGAGCAGGGACAGGGGGCGTTGATGGCTACACCTTC.

DNA for the CDR3: TGTGCCAGCAGTCCGGAGAGGCTAGCGGGTTCCTACGAGCAGTACTTC. The encoded protein is CASSPERLAGSYEQYF. This chain uses TRBV7-2 with TRBJ2-7, with 8 bases aligning to TRBD2. Germline V gene lookup returns CDR1 SGHTA and CDR2 FQGNSA. The CDR3 extends over 16 amino acids. V dropped 6 bases and J dropped 1; count of bases not matched to a gene: 11.

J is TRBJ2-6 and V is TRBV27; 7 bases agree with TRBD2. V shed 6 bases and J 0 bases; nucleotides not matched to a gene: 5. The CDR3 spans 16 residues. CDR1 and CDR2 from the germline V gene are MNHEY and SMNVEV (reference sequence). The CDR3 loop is CASRIGRDSGANVLTF. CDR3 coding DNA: TGTGCCAGCAGAATAGGGAGGGACTCTGGGGCCAACGTCCTGACTTTC.

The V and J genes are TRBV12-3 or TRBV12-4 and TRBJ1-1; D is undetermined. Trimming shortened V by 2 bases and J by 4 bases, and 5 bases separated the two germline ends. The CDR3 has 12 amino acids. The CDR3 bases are TGTGCCAGCAGTTTACTTTCCACTGAAGCTTTCTTT. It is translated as CASSLLSTEAFF.

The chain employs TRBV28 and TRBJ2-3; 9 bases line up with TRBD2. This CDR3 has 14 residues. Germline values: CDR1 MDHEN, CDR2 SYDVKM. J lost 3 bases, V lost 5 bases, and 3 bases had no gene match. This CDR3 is CASSPAGGTDTQYF. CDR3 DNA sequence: TGTGCCAGCAGTCCAGCGGGAGGTACAGATACGCAGTATTTT.

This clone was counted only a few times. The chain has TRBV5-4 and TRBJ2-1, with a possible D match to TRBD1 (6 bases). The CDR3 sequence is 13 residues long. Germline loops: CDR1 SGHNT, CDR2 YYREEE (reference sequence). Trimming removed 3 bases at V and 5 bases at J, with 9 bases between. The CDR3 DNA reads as TGTGCCAGCAGCTACTACAGGGACAATGAGCAGTTCTTC. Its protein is CASSYYRDNEQFF.

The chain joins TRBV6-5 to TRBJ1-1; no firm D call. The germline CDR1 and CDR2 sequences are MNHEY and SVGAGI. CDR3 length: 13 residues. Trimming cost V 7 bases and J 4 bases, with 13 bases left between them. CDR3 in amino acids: CASKDPGSTEAFF. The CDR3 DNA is TGTGCCAGCAAGGACCCGGGGAGCACTGAAGCTTTCTTT.

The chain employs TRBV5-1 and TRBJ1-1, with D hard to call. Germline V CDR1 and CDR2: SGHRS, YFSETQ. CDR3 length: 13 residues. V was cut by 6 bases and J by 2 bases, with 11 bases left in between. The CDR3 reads CASNDGVNTEAFF. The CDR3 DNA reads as TGCGCCAGCAATGATGGGGTTAACACTGAAGCTTTCTTT.

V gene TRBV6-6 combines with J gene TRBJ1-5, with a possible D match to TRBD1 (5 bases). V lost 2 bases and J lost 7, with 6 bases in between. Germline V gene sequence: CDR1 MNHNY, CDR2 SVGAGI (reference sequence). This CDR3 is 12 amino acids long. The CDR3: CASSYGGQPQHF. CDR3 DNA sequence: TGTGCCAGCAGTTACGGGGGACAGCCCCAGCATTTT.